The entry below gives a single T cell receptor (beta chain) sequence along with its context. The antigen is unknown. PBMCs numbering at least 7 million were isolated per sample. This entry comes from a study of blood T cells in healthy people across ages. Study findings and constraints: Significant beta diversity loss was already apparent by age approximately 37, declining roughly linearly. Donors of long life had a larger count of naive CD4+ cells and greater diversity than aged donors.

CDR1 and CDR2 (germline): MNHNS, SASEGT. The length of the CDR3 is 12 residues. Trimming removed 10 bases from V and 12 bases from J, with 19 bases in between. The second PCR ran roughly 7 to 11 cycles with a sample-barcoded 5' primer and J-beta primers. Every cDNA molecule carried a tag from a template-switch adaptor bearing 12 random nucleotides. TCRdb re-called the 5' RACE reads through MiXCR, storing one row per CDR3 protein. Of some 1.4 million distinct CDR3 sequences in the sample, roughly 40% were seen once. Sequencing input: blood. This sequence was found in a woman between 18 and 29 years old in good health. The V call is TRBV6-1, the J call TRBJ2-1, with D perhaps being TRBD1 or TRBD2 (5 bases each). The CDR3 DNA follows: TGTGCCACCTTACATGGGGGAGATGTGCAGTTCTTC. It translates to CATLHGGDVQFF.